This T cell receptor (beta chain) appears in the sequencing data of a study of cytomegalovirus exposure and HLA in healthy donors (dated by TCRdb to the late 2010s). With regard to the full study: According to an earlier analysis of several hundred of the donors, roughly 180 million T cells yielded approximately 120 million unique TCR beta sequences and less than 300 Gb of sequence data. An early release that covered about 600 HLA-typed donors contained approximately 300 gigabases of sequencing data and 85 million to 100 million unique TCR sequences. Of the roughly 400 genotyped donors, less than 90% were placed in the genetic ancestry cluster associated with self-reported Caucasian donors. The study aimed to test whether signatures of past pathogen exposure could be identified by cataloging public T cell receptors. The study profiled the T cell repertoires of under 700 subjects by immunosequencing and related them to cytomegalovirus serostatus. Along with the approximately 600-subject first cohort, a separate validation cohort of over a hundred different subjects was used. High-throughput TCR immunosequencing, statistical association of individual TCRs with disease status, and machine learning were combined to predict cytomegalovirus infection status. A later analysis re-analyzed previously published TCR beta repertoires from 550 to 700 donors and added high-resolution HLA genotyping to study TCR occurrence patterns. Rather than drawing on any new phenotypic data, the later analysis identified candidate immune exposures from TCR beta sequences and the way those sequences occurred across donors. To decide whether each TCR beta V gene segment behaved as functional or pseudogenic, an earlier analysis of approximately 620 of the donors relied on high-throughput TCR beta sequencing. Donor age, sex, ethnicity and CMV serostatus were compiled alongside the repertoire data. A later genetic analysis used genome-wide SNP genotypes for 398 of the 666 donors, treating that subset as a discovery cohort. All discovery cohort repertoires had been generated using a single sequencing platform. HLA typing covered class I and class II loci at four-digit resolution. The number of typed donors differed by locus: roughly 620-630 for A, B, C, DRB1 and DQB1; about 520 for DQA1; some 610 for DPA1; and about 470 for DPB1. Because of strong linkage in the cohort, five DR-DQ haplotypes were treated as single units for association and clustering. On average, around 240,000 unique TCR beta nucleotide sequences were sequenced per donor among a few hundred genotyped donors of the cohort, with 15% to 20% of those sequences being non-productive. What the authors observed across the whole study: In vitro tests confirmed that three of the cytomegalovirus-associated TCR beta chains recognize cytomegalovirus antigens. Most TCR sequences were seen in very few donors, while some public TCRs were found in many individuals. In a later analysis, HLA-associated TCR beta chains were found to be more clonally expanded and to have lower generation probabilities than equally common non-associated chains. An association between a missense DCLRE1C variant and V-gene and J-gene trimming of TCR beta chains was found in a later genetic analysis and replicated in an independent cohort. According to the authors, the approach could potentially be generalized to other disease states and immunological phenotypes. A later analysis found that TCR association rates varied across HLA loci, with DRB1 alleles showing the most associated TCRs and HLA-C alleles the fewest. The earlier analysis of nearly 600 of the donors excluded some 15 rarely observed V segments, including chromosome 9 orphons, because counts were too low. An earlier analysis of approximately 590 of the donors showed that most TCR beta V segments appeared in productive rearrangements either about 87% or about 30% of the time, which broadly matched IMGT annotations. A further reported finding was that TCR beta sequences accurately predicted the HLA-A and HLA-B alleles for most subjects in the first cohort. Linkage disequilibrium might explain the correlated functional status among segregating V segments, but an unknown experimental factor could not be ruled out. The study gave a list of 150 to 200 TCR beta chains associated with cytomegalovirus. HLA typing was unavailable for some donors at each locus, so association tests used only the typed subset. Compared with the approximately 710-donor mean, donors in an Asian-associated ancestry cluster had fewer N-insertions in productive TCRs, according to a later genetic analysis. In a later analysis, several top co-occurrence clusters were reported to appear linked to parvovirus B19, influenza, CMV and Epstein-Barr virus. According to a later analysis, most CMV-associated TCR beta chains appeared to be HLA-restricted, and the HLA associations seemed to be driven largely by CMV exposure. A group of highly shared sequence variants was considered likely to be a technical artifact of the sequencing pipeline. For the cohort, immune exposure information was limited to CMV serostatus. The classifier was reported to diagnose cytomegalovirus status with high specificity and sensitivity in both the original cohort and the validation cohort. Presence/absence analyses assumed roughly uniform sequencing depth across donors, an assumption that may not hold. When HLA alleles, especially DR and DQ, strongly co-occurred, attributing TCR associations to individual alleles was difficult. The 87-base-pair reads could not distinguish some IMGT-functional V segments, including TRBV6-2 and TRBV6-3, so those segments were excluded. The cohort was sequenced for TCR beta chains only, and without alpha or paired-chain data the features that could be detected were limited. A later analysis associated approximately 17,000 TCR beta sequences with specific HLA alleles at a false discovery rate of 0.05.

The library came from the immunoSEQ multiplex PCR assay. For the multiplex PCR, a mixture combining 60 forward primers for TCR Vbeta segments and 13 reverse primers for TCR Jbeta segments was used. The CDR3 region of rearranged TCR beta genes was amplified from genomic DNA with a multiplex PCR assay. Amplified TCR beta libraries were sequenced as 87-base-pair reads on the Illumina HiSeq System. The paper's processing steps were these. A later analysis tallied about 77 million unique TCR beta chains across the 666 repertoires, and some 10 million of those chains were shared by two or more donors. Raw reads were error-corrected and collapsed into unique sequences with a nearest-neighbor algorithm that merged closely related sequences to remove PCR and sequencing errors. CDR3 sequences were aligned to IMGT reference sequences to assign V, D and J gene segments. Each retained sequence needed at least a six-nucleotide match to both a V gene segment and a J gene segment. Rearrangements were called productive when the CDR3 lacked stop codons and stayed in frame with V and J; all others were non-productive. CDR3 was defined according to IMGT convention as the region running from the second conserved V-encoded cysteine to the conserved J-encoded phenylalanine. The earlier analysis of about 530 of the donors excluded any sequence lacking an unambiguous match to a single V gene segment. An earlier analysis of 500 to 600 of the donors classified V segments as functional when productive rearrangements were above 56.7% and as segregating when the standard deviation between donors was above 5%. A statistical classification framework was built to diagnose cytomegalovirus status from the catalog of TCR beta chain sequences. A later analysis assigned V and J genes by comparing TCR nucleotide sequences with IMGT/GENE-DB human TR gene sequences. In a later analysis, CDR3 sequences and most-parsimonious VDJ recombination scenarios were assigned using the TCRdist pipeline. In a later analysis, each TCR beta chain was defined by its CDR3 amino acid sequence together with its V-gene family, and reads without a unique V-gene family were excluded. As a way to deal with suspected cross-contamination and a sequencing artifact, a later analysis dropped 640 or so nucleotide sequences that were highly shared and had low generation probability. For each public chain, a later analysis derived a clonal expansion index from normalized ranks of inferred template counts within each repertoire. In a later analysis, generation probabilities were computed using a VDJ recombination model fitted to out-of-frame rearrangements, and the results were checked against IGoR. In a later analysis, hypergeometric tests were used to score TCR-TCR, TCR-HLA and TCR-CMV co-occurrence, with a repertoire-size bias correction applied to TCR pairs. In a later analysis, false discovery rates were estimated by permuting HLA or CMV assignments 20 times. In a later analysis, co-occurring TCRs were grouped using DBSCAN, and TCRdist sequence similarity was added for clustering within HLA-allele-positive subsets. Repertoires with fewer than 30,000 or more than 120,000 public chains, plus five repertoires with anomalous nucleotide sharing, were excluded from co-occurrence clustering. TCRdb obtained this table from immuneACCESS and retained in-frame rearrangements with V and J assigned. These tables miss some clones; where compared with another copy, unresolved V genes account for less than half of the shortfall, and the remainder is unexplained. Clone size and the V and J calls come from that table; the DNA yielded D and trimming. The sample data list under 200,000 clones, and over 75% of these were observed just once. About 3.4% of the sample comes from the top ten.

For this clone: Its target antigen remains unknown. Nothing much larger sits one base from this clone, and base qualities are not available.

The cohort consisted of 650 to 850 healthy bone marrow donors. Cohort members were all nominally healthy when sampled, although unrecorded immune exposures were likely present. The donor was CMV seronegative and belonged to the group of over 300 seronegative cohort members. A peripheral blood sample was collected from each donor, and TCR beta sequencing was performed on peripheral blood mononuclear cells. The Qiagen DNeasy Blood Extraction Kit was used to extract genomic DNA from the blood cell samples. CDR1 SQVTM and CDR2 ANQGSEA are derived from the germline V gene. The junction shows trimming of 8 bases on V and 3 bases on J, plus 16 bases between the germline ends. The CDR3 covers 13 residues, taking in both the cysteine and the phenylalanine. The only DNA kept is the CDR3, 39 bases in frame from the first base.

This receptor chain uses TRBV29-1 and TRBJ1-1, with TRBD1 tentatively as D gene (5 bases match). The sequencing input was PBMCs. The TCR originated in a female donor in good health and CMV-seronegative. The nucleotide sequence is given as TGCAGCTCCACGTACGGGGGGGACACTGAAGCTTTCTTT. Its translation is CSSTYGGDTEAFF.